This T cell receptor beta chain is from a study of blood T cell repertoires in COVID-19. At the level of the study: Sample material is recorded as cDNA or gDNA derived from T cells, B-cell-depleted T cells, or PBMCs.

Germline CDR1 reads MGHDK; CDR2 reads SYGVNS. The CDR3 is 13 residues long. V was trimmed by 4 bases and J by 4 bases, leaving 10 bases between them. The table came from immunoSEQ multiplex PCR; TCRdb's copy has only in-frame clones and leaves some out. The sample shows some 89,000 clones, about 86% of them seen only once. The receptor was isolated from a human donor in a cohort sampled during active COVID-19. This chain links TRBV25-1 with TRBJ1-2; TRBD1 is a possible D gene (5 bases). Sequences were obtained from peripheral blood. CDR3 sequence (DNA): TGTGCCAGCAGTGCGGGGGTTGGCTATGGCTACACCTTC. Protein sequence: CASSAGVGYGYTF.